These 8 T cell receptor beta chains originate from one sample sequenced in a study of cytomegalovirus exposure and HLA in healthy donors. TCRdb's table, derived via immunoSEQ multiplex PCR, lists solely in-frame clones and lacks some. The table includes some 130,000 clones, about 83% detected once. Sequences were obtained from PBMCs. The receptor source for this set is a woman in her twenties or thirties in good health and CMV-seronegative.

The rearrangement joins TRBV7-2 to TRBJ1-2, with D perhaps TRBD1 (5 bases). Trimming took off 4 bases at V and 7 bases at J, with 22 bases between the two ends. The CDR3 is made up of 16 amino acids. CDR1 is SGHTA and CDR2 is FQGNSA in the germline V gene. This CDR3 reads CASSSTRGHSWSGYTF. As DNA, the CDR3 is TGTGCCAGCAGCTCGACAAGGGGCCATTCGTGGAGTGGCTACACCTTC. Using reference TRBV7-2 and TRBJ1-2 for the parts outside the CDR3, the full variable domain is GAGVSQSPSNKVTEKGKDVELRCDPISGHTALYWYRQSLGQGLEFLIYFQGNSAPDKSGLPSDRFSAERTGGSVSTLTIQRTQQEDSAVYLCASSSTRGHSWSGYTFGSGTRLTVV.

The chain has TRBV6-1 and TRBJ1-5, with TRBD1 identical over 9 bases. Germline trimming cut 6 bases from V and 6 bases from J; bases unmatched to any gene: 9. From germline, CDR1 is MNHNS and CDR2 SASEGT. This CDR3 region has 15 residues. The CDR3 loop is CASSPTGGDRQPQHF. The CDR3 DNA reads TGTGCCAGCAGCCCGACAGGGGGGGATCGTCAGCCCCAGCATTTT.

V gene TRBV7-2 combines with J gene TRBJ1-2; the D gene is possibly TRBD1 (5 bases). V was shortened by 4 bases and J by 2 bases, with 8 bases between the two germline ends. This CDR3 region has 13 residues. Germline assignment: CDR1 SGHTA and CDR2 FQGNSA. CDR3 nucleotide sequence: TGTGCCAGCAGCTCAGGGCGGAACTATGGCTACACCTTC. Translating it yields CASSSGRNYGYTF.

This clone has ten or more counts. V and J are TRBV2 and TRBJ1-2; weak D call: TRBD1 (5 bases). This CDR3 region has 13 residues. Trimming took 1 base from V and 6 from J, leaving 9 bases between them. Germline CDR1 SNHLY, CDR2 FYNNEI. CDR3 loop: CASSEVQGDGYTF. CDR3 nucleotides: TGTGCCAGCAGTGAAGTCCAGGGTGATGGCTACACCTTC.

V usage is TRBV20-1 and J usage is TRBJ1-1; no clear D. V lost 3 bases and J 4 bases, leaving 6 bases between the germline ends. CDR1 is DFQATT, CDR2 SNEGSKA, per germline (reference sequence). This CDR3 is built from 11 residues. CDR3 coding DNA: TGCAGTGCTAGTCTTAGCACTGAAGCTTTCTTT. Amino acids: CSASLSTEAFF.

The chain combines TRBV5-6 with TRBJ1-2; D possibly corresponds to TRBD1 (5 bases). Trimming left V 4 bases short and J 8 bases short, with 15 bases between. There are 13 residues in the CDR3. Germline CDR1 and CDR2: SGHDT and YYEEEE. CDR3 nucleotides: TGTGCCAGCAGCGATCCAGGGTCGGTCGGCTACACCTTC. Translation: CASSDPGSVGYTF.

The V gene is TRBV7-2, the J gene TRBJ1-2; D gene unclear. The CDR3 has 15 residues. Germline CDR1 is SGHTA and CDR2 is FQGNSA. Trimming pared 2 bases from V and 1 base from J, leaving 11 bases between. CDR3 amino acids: CASSLIRTDNYGYTF. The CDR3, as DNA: TGTGCCAGCAGCTTAATTCGTACAGATAACTATGGCTACACCTTC.

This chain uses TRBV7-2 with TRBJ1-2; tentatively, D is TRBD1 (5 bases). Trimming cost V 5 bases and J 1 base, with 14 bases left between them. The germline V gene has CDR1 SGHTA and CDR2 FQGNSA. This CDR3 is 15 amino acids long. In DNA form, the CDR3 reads TGTGCCAGCAGCCCCCGGGGGACTCTTAACTATGGCTACACCTTC. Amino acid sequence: CASSPRGTLNYGYTF.